These 21 T cell receptor beta chains were all obtained from the same sample, sequenced in a study of identical twins. TCRdb re-called the 5' RACE reads through MiXCR, storing one row per CDR3 protein. Counted here are around 960,000 distinct CDR3 sequences, approximately 13% occurring once; the ten biggest clones make up around 1.6%. These data also featured in a second study, about yellow fever vaccine responses in identical twins.

Sample: PBMCs. Receptors were obtained from a woman younger than 30 in good health.

V is TRBV6-2 or TRBV6-3 and J is TRBJ2-1, with D maybe TRBD2 (5 bases). Germline V gene sequence: CDR1 MNHEY, CDR2 SVGEGT. The CDR3 consists of 15 residues. The ends were cut back, 0 bases at V and 5 bases at J, with 11 bases in the middle. The CDR3 DNA reads TGTGCCAGCAGTTACTCTGGAGCCGGGGACAATGAGCAGTTCTTC. It encodes CASSYSGAGDNEQFF.

Ten or more counts support this clonotype. The V call is TRBV20-1, the J call TRBJ2-7; perhaps TRBD2 as D (6 bases). Deletions cut 1 base from V and 3 bases from J, with 13 bases between. The germline gives CDR1 DFQATT, CDR2 SNEGSKA (reference sequence). CDR3 length: 14 amino acids. Written as DNA, the CDR3 is TGCAGTGCTAGAGCTCGACTAGACAGCTACGAGCAGTACGTC. Amino acids: CSARARLDSYEQYV.

As DNA, the CDR3 is TGTGCCAGCAGTGAAATAGGGAATACTAACGAGCAGTACGTC. Translation gives CASSEIGNTNEQYV. V is TRBV6-1 and J is TRBJ2-7; D gene uncertain. CDR1 MNHNS and CDR2 SASEGT come from the germline V gene. The CDR3 spans 14 residues. V lost 2 bases and J 5 bases, leaving 13 bases between the germline ends.

In its sample, this clonotype was seen a few times. J is TRBJ2-7 and V is TRBV15, with 8 bases identical to TRBD1. Germline loops: CDR1 LNHNV, CDR2 YYDKDF (reference sequence). This CDR3 has 14 residues. V lost 1 base to trimming and J lost 7 bases; unmatched junction nucleotides: 6. The CDR3 DNA reads TGTGCCACCAGCAGAGGACAGGGGATCTGGGAGCAGTACTTC. It encodes CATSRGQGIWEQYF.

V and J are TRBV10-3 and TRBJ2-2; D unresolved. This CDR3 has 13 residues. The V end lost 11 bases, the J end lost 3 bases, and 13 bases lay between the germline ends. CDR1 and CDR2 from the germline V gene are ENHRY and SYGVKD. Written as DNA, the CDR3 is TGTGCCGTCCCCAGACCTGACACCGGGGAGCTGTTTTTT. Translation: CAVPRPDTGELFF.

This clonotype was found a few times. The rearrangement links TRBV3-1 to TRBJ2-1, with D possibly matching TRBD2 (5 bases). Deletions cut 2 bases from V and 0 bases from J, with 11 bases between. CDR1 is LGHDT and CDR2 is YNNKEL in the germline V gene (reference sequence). This CDR3 spans 16 amino acids. CDR3: CASSQLRGISYNEQFF. As DNA, the CDR3 is TGTGCCAGCAGCCAACTACGGGGTATCTCCTACAATGAGCAGTTCTTC.

The table lists this clonotype with many counts. The chain recombines TRBV4-1 with TRBJ1-2; no clear D. The germline V and J ends were trimmed by 5 bases and 4 bases, with 20 bases remaining between them. This CDR3 contains 16 residues. Germline CDR1 and CDR2: MGHRA and YSYEKL. CDR3 sequence reads: CASSANLLPVSYGYTF. As DNA, the CDR3 is TGCGCCAGCAGCGCCAACCTCCTTCCAGTTTCCTATGGCTACACCTTC.

This chain links TRBV7-3 with TRBJ2-1, with D possibly being TRBD2 (6 bases). Germline V gene data show CDR1 as SGHTA and CDR2 as FQGTGA. CDR3 length: 15 residues. V shed 5 bases and J shed 5 bases, with 16 bases lying between them. The CDR3 sequence: CASSTQGLRDNEQFF. CDR3 coding DNA: TGTGCCAGCAGCACTCAGGGACTTAGGGACAATGAGCAGTTCTTC.

This clonotype showed up just a few times. V usage is TRBV15 and J usage is TRBJ1-1; a weak D match, TRBD1 (6 bases). The germline V gene encodes CDR1 LNHNV and CDR2 YYDKDF (reference sequence). V was trimmed by 1 base and J by 6 bases, leaving 18 bases between them. The CDR3 spans 16 residues. In DNA, the CDR3 is TGTGCCACCAGCAGAGTTTCAGGGGCCTACGGCGCTGAAGCTTTCTTT. Its translation is CATSRVSGAYGAEAFF.

This chain joins TRBV27 and TRBJ2-7, with D perhaps TRBD1 or TRBD2 (5 bases each). This CDR3 is built from 15 residues. The germline V and J ends were trimmed by 6 bases and 3 bases, with 18 bases remaining between them. Germline-derived CDR1 and CDR2 are MNHEY and SMNVEV (reference sequence). CDR3 region: CASSRTPGPSYEQYF. CDR3 bases: TGTGCCAGCAGCCGAACACCGGGACCCAGCTACGAGCAGTACTTC.

In this sample, this clonotype turned up a few times. The genes are TRBV14 and TRBJ2-7; D is ambiguous. CDR3 length: 11 residues. The germline gives CDR1 SGHDN, CDR2 FVKESK. Trimming removed 2 bases from V and 6 bases from J, with 5 bases in between. CDR3 amino acids: CASSQILEQYV. For the CDR3, the DNA is TGTGCCAGCAGCCAAATACTCGAGCAGTACGTC.

This clonotype showed up many times. The genes are TRBV2 and TRBJ2-3, with TRBD2 matching over 7 bases. From germline, CDR1 is SNHLY and CDR2 FYNNEI. The J segment lost 5 bases and the V segment lost 2 bases, leaving 7 bases of the junction unmatched. The CDR3 sequence is 15 residues long. The CDR3: CASSENAGVIDTQYF. CDR3 coding DNA: TGTGCCAGCAGTGAAAATGCGGGAGTTATAGATACGCAGTATTTT.

A few counts support this clonotype. The CDR3 reads CASNTNANSPLHF. CDR3 in DNA: TGCGCCAGCAATACGAACGCTAATTCACCCCTCCACTTT. This rearrangement joins TRBV4-1 to TRBJ1-6; no reliable D call. The ends were cut back, 7 bases at V and 6 bases at J, with 10 bases in the middle. Looked up from germline, CDR1 is MGHRA and CDR2 is YSYEKL. The CDR3 totals 13 residues.

This rearrangement joins TRBV7-9 to TRBJ2-3; 8 bases are a match to TRBD2. CDR3 size: 16 residues. Trimming at V came to 2 bases and at J to 10 bases, leaving 14 bases not matched to a gene. The germline V gene has CDR1 SEHNR and CDR2 FQNEAQ (reference sequence). The CDR3 DNA reads as TGTGCCAGCAGCTTACGTGACGGGGGGGCGATAAGTCCGCAGTATTTT. As protein: CASSLRDGGAISPQYF.

The CDR3 DNA follows: TGTGCCAGCACCCCCGCTGGCACCTCCTACGAGCAGTACGTC. As protein: CASTPAGTSYEQYV. The chain recombines TRBV28 with TRBJ2-7; D is uncertain. CDR3 length: 14 amino acids. Germline CDR1 and CDR2: MDHEN and SYDVKM. V dropped 7 bases and J dropped 0 bases, with 13 bases sitting between them.

The rearrangement uses TRBV6-1 and TRBJ2-4; tentative D call: TRBD1 (6 bases). V shed 6 bases and J shed 0 bases, with 15 bases lying between them. CDR1 and CDR2 (germline): MNHNS, SASEGT. The CDR3 consists of 16 residues. CDR3 in amino acids: CASSTGTPIAKNIQYF. The CDR3, as DNA: TGTGCCAGCAGCACCGGGACACCCATAGCCAAAAACATTCAGTACTTC.

This clonotype was seen ten or more times. The rearrangement uses TRBV28 and TRBJ2-7, with 10 positions matching TRBD1. This CDR3 has 18 residues. Germline values: CDR1 MDHEN, CDR2 SYDVKM. Germline trimming cut 1 base from V and 1 base from J; bases unmatched to any gene: 10. CDR3 sequence reads: CASSLLTAGQGTSYEQYF. CDR3 nucleotide sequence: TGTGCCAGCAGTTTATTAACTGCGGGACAGGGGACTTCCTACGAGCAGTACTTC.

This clonotype turned up a few times. V and J are TRBV12-3 or TRBV12-4 and TRBJ1-5; D perhaps matches TRBD1 (6 bases). Trimming removed 5 bases at V and 8 bases at J, with 16 bases between. The CDR3 extends over 14 amino acids. CDR3 residues: CASSERDTREPQHF. The CDR3 DNA sequence: TGTGCCAGCAGTGAGCGGGACACCAGGGAGCCCCAGCATTTT.

This clonotype was seen ten or more times. J is TRBJ2-3 and V is TRBV15; 7 bases fit TRBD2. The germline V gene encodes CDR1 LNHNV and CDR2 YYDKDF (reference sequence). V shed 0 bases and J 5 bases; nucleotides not matched to a gene: 11. The CDR3 loop spans 17 amino acids. The CDR3 sequence: CATSRDLAVTVGDTQYF. Here the CDR3 DNA reads TGTGCCACCAGCAGAGATCTAGCGGTGACCGTGGGAGATACGCAGTATTTT.

There are a few counts of this clonotype. The rearrangement uses TRBV20-1 and TRBJ2-6; no reliable D call. The length of the CDR3 is 14 residues. The germline CDR1 and CDR2 sequences are DFQATT and SNEGSKA (reference sequence). This CDR3 reads CSASLSSGANVLTF. In nucleotides, the CDR3 is TGCAGCGCTTCCCTAAGCTCTGGGGCCAACGTCCTGACTTTC.

This clonotype was recorded a few times. CDR3 sequence (DNA): TGTGCCAGCAGCCAAATGACAGGACGCCAAGAGACCCAGTACTTC. This translates into CASSQMTGRQETQYF. The chain employs TRBV3-1 and TRBJ2-5; tentatively, D is TRBD1 (6 bases). V dropped 2 bases and J dropped 1 base, with 11 bases sitting between them. The CDR3 covers 15 residues. Germline CDR1 is LGHDT and CDR2 is YNNKEL (reference sequence).